Below, one T cell receptor (beta chain) is given with its context. The antigen is undetermined. The CDR3 runs to 16 residues. V was pared by 10 bases and J by 2 bases, with 23 bases between. From germline, CDR1 is ENHRY and CDR2 SYGVKD. The repertoire was sequenced with immunoSEQ multiplex PCR; TCRdb's copy has only in-frame clones and lacks some. The sample has thousands of clones, about 77% seen once. The data belong to a study of tumor-infiltrating lymphocytes in localized non-small cell lung cancer. Study details: Resected tumor was paired with non-adjacent uninvolved lung from the same patient. Whole-study findings and limits: Immunotypes IM1 and IM2 had similar TCR-derived T-cell fractions.

The clonotype was recovered from a human donor with non-small cell lung cancer. This chain links TRBV10-3 with TRBJ1-1; perhaps TRBD1 as D (5 bases). Sequenced: lung tumor tissue. In DNA, the CDR3 is TGTGCCAGTCGTCCGGGACCGACAATGGGCAACACTGAAGCTTTCTTT. Amino acids: CASRPGPTMGNTEAFF.